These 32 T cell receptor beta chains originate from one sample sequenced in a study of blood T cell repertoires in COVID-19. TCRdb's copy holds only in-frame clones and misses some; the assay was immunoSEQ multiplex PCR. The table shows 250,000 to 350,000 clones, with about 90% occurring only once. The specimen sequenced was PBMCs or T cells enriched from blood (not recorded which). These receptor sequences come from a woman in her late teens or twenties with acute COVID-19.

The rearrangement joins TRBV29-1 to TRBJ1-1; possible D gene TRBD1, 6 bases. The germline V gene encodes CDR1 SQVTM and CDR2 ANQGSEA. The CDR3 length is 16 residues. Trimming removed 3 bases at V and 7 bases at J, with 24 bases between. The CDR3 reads CSVDLGGKGLNGEAFF. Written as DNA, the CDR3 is TGCAGCGTTGATCTAGGGGGAAAAGGCTTAAATGGTGAAGCTTTCTTT.

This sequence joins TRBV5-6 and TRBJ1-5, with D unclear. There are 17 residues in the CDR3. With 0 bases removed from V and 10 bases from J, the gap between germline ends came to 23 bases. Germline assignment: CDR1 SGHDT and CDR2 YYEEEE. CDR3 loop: CASSLGYGRAPLSPQHF. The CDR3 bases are TGTGCCAGCAGCTTGGGCTACGGGCGGGCACCTCTAAGCCCCCAGCATTTT.

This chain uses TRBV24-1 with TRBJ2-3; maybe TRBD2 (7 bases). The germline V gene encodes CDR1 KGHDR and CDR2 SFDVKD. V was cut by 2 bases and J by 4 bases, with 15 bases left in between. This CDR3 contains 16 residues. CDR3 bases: TGTGCCACCAGTGATTGGACAGACCGGGGGGCAGATACGCAGTATTTT. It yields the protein CATSDWTDRGADTQYF.

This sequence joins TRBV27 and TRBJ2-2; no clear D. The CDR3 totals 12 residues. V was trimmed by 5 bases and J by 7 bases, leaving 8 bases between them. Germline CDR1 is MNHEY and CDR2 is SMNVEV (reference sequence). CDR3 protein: CASSLVYGELFF. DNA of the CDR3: TGTGCCAGCAGTCTCGTATACGGGGAGCTGTTTTTT.

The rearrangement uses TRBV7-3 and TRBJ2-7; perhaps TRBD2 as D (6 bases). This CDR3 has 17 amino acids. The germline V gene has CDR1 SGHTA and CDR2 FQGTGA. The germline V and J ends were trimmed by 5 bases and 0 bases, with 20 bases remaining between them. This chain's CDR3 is CASSPGGLLGSSYEQYF. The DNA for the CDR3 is TGTGCCAGCAGCCCTGGGGGACTCCTCGGAAGCTCCTACGAGCAGTACTTC.

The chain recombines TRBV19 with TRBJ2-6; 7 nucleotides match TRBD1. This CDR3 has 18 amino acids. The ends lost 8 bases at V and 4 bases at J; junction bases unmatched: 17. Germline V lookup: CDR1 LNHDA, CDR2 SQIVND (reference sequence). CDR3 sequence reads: CASGPTGVPKRGANVLTF. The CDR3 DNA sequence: TGTGCCAGTGGGCCTACAGGGGTTCCAAAAAGGGGGGCCAACGTCCTGACTTTC.

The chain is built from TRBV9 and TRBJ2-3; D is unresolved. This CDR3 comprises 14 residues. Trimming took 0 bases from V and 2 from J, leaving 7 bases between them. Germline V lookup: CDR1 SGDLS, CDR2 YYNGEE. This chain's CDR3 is CASSVELTTDTQYF. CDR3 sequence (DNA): TGTGCCAGCAGCGTAGAACTCACCACAGATACGCAGTATTTT.

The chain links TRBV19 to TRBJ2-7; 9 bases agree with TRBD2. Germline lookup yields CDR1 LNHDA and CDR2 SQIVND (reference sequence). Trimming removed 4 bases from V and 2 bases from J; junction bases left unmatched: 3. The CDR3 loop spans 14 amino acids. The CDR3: CASSTIAGAYEQYF. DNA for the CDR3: TGTGCCAGTAGTACCATAGCGGGGGCCTACGAGCAGTACTTC.

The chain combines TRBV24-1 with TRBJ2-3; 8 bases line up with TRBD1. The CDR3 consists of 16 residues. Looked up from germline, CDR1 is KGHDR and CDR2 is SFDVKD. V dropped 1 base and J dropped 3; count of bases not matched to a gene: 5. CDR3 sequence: CATSDFVDRATDTQYF. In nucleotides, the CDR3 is TGTGCCACCAGTGATTTTGTGGACAGGGCAACAGATACGCAGTATTTT.

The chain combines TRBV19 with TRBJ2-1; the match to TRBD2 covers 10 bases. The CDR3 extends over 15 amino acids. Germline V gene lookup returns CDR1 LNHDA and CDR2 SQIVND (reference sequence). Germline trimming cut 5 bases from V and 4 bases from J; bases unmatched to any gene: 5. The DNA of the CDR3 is TGTGCCAGTAGTTCACAGGGACTAGCGTACAATGAGCAGTTCTTC. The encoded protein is CASSSQGLAYNEQFF.

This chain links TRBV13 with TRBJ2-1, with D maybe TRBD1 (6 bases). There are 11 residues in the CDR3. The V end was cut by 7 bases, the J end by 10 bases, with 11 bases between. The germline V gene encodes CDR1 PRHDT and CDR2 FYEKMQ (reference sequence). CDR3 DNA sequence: TGTGCCAGCACAGGGGTAGGGGAGCAGTTCTTC. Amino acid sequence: CASTGVGEQFF.

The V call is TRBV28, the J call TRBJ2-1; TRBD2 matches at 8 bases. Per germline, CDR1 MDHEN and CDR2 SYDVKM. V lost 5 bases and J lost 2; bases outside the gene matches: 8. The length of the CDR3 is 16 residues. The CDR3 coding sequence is TGTGCCAGCAGTGCTAGCGGGCCCCTCCCCTACAATGAGCAGTTCTTC. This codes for CASSASGPLPYNEQFF.

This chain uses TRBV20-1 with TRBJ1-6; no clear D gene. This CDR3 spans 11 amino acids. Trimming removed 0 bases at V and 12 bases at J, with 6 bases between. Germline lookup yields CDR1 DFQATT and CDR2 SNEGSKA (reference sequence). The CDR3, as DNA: TGCAGTGCTAGAGACGCGGGACCCCTCCACTTT. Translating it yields CSARDAGPLHF.

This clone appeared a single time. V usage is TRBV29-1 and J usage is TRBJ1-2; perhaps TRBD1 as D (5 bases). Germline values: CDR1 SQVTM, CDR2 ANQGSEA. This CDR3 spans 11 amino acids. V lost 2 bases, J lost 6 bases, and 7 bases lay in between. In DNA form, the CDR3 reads TGCAGCGTTGAAAAGGGGAATGGCTACACCTTC. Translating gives CSVEKGNGYTF.

CDR3 coding DNA: TGCGCCAGCAGGCCTAGCCGGGAGGACTCCTACAATGAGCAGTTCTTC. Encoded protein: CASRPSREDSYNEQFF. The V and J genes are TRBV5-1 and TRBJ2-1; 7 nucleotides align to TRBD2. The CDR3 extends over 16 amino acids. Germline CDR1 reads SGHRS; CDR2 reads YFSETQ. Losses at the gene ends were 5 bases for V and 0 bases for J; bases not matched to a gene: 8.

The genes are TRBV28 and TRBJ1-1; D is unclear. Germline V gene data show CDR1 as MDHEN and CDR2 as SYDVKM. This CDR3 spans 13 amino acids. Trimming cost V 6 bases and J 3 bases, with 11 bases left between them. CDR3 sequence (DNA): TGTGCCAGCAGGTCCCGGCGGGACACTGAAGCTTTCTTT. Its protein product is CASRSRRDTEAFF. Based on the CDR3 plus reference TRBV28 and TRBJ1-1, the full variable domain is DVKVTQSSRYLVKRTGEKVFLECVQDMDHENMFWYRQDPGLGLRLIYFSYDVKMKEKGDIPEGYSVSREKKERFSLILESASTNQTSMYLCASRSRRDTEAFFGQGTRLTVV.

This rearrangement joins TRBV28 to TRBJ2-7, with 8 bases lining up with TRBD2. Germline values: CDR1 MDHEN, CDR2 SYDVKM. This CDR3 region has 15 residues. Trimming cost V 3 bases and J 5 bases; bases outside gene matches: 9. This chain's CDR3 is CASSLDTSGRNEQYF. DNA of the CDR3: TGTGCCAGCAGTTTGGATACTAGCGGTCGCAACGAGCAGTACTTC.

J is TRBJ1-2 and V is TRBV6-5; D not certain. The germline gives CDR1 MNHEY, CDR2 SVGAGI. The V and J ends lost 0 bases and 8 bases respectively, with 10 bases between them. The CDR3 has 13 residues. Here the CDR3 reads CASSYSRSGGYTF. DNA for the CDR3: TGTGCCAGCAGTTACTCCAGGTCGGGGGGCTACACCTTC.

The CDR3 reads CASSVLAGGPDEQFF. CDR3 DNA sequence: TGTGCCAGCAGCGTACTAGCGGGAGGGCCAGATGAGCAGTTCTTC. The rearrangement uses TRBV2 and TRBJ2-1; 13 bases match TRBD2. Germline V gene lookup returns CDR1 SNHLY and CDR2 FYNNEI. This CDR3 is built from 15 residues. The J segment lost 8 bases and the V segment lost 6 bases, leaving 7 bases of the junction unmatched.

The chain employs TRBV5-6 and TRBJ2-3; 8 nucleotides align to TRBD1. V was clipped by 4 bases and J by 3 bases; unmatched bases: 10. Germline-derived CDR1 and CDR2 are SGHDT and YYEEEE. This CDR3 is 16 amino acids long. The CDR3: CASSLLTGDGTDTQYF. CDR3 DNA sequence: TGTGCCAGCAGCCTATTGACAGGGGATGGGACAGATACGCAGTATTTT.

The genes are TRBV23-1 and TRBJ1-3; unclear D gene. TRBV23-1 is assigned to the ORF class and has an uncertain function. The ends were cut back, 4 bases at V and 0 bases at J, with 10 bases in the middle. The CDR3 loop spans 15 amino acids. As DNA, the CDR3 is TGCGCCAGCAGTCGCGGCCGTACCTCTGGAAACACCATATATTTT. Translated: CASSRGRTSGNTIYF.

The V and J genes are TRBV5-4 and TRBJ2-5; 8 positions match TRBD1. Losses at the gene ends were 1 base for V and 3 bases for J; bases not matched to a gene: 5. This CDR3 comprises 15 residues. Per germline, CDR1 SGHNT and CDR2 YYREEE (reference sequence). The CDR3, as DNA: TGTGCCAGCAGCTTGCCGACAGGGGAGGAAGAGACCCAGTACTTC. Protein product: CASSLPTGEEETQYF.

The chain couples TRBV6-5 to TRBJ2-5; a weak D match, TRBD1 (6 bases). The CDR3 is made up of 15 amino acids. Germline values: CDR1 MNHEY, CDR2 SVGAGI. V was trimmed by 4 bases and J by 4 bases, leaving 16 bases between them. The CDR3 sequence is CASSSTTGRRETQYF. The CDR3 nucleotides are TGTGCCAGCAGTTCAACTACAGGGAGACGAGAGACCCAGTACTTC.

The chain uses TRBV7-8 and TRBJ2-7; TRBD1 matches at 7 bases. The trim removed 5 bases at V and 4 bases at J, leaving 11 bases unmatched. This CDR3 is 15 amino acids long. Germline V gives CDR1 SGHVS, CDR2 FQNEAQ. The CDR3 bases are TGTGCCAGCAGCATACAGCCGGGACAGACTTACGAGCAGTACTTC. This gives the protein CASSIQPGQTYEQYF.

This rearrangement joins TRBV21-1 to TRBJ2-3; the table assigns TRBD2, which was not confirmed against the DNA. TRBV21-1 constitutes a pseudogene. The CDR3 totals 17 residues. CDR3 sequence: CASSKGGTSGITDTQYF. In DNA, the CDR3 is TGTGCCAGCAGCAAAGGGGGGACTAGCGGGATCACAGATACGCAGTATTTT.

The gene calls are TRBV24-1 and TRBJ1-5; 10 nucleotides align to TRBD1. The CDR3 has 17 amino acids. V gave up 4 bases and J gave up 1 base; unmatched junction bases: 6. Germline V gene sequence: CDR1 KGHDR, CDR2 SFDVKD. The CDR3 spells CATSEAGQGLSNQPQHF. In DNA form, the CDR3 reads TGTGCCACCAGTGAGGCGGGACAGGGGTTGAGCAATCAGCCCCAGCATTTT.

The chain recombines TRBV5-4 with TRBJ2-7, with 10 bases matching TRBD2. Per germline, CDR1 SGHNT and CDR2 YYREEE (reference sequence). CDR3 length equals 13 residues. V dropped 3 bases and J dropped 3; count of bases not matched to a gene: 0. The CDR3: CASSSSGSYEQYF. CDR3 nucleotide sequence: TGTGCCAGCAGCTCTAGCGGGAGCTACGAGCAGTACTTC.

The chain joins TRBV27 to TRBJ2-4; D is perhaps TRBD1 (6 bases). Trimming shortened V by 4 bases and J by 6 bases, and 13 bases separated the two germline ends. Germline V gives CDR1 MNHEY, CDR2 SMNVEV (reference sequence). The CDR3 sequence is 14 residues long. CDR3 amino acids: CASSSIQGRNIQYF. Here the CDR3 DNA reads TGTGCCAGCAGTTCCATCCAGGGGAGAAACATTCAGTACTTC.

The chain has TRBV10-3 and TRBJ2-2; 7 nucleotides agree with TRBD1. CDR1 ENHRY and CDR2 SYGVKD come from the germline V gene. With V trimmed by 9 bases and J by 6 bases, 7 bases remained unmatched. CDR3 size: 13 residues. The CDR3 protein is CAIRQGGPGELFF. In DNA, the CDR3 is TGTGCCATAAGACAAGGGGGCCCCGGGGAGCTGTTTTTT.

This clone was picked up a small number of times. The CDR3 loop is CASSVGTGGDQPQHF. CDR3 sequence (DNA): TGTGCCAGCAGCGTAGGGACAGGGGGCGATCAGCCCCAGCATTTT. The V and J genes are TRBV7-6 and TRBJ1-5, with 12 bases fitting TRBD1. The CDR3 consists of 15 residues. Per the germline V gene, CDR1 is SGHVS and CDR2 is FNYEAQ. Trimming removed 5 bases from V and 5 bases from J; junction bases left unmatched: 4. Full variable domain (remainder filled in from reference TRBV7-6 and TRBJ1-5): GAGVSQSPRYKVTKRGQDVALRCDPISGHVSLYWYRQALGQGPEFLTYFNYEAQQDKSGLPNDRFSAERPEGSISTLTIQRTEQRDSAMYRCASSVGTGGDQPQHFGDGTRLSIL.

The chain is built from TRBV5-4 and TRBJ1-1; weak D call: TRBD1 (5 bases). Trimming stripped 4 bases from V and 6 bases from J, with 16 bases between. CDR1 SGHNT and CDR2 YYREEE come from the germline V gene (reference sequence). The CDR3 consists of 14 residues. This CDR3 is CASSPTGGRAEAFF. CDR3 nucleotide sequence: TGTGCCAGCAGCCCGACGGGGGGAAGGGCTGAAGCTTTCTTT.

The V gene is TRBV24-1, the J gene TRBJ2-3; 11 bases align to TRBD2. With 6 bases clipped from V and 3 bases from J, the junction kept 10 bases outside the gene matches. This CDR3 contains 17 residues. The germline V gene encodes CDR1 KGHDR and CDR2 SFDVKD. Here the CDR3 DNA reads TGTGCCACCAGTATTAGCGGGAGGGCCGAAGTAACAGATACGCAGTATTTT. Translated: CATSISGRAEVTDTQYF.